The sequence of this T cell receptor beta chain was determined in a study of response to subunit inactivated influenza vaccine. Study-level findings and limits: Authors proposed each seasonal influenza vaccination draws in few new T cells.

TCRdb re-called the RT-PCR reads with MiXCR, one entry per CDR3 protein. The data show roughly 190,000 distinct CDR3 sequences, with 13% to 15% seen just once and 20% to 30% held by the top ten. This clonotype has just a few counts. Antigen unknown. V lost 3 bases to trimming and J lost 5 bases; unmatched junction nucleotides: 4. The V gene's germline CDR1 is MDHEN and CDR2 SYDVKM. The CDR3 is 16 amino acids. This TCR came from a man aged 45 to 65 who received an inactivated influenza vaccine. Material: CD8+ T cells sorted from PBMCs, obtained roughly 5 days after vaccination. V usage is TRBV28 and J usage is TRBJ2-2, with TRBD2 matching over 12 bases. The CDR3 DNA reads TGTGCCAGCAGTTTGGGACTAGCGGGTGTGACCGGGGAGCTGTTTTTT. Translating gives CASSLGLAGVTGELFF.